Below, one T cell receptor (beta chain) is given with its context. Its antigen is undetermined. The method was immunoSEQ multiplex PCR; TCRdb's version includes in-frame clones alone and lacks a portion of them. The sample gives some 97,000 clones, 87% of which show up once; approximately 3.3% is in the top ten. These data originate in a study of T cell responses to AZD1222 COVID-19 vaccine. Study-wide background: Second doses at about 4 or about 12 weeks were pooled. Study-level points and caveats: White British people made up most donors, females outnumbered males, and clonal diversity was possibly underestimated. Unmutated regions of variants are reportedly targeted by nearly half of spike-specific TCRs.

Deletions cut 3 bases from V and 0 bases from J, with 12 bases between. In germline, CDR1 is DFQATT, CDR2 SNEGSKA (reference sequence). CDR3 length: 15 residues. The sequence was obtained from an adult in good health. V is TRBV20-1 and J is TRBJ1-3, with D uncertain. The sample consisted of peripheral blood, taken on day 0 of AZD1222 vaccination. The CDR3 DNA sequence: TGCAGTGCTAGTGGCAGCGTGCTCTCTGGAAACACCATATATTTT. Translated: CSASGSVLSGNTIYF.